This is a list of T cell receptor beta chains from one sample in a study of cytomegalovirus exposure and HLA in healthy donors. Measured with immunoSEQ multiplex PCR; TCRdb has only the in-frame clones, and not every one. There are roughly 150,000 clones in the sample; roughly four fifths occur only once, and more than 2.5% lies in the top ten. Sample: PBMCs. The receptor source for this set is a female donor in good health and CMV-seronegative. The conserved cysteine and the conserved F or W are not part of the CDR3 here.

v_gene: TRBV28
CDR3aa: ASLKGAAKDTQY

v_gene: TRBV9
CDR3aa: ASSVGGSQETQY

v_gene: TRBV6-6
CDR3aa: ASSYGDRLSNYGYT

v_gene: TRBV5-1
CDR3aa: ASSKAGGFETQY

v_gene: TRBV9
CDR3aa: ASSAQGDGYT

v_gene: TRBV9
CDR3aa: ASSVGSGLVYEQY

v_gene: TRBV2
CDR3aa: ASSEASGRQTPLH

v_gene: TRBV11-2
CDR3aa: ASSPGQGYEQY

v_gene: TRBV30
CDR3aa: AWREQGLNEKLF

v_gene: TRBV10-3
CDR3aa: AISEDGLVSSEQY

v_gene: TRBV27
CDR3aa: ASSFTGSNYGYT

v_gene: TRBV9
CDR3aa: ASGSGQETQY

v_gene: TRBV9
CDR3aa: ASSAGGPTSYEQY